This T cell receptor beta chain is from a study of molecular identifiers for immune sequencing clone quantification. CDR1 SQVTM and CDR2 ANQGSEA come from the germline V gene. This CDR3 comprises 15 residues. V gave up 5 bases and J gave up 3 bases, with 17 bases separating them. Study-level findings and limits: Barcode collisions between identical TCR molecules could shrink estimates of highly expanded clone sizes. Reportedly, one cell's Jurkat TCR RNA was detected within 1,200,000 naive CD8 cells. Clones above 20 RNA copies contained over 99% of effector molecules and under 1% of naive molecules.

TCRdb re-analysed the PCR reads in MiXCR, keeping a single row per CDR3 protein. The data show approximately 60,000 distinct CDR3 sequences, 19% seen once. This clonotype was counted a few times. Its matching antigen is unknown. The source is a human donor in good health. Some libraries in this study had Jurkat cell RNA spiked in. Material for sequencing was naive CD8+ T cells from blood, with Jurkat cell RNA spiked in. Subset here: FACS-sorted CD8+CD4-CCR7+CD45RA+ naive T cells. The chain is built from TRBV29-1 and TRBJ2-1; TRBD2 might be the D (6 bases). The DNA for the CDR3 is TGCAGCGTTACCCCTGTGCGGGATGGCTACAATGAGCAGTTCTTC. Protein: CSVTPVRDGYNEQFF.